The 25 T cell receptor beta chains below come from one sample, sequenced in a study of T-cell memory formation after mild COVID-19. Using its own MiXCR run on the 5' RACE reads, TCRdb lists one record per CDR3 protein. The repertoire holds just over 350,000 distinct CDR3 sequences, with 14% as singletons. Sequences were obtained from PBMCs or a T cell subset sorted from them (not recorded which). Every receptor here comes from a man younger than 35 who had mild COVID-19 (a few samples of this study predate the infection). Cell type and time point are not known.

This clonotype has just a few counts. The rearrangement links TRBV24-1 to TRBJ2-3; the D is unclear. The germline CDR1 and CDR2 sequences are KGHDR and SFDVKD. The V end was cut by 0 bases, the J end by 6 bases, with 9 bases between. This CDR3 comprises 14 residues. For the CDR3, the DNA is TGTGCCACCAGTGATTTGGCGGATCGGGATACGCAGTATTTT. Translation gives CATSDLADRDTQYF.

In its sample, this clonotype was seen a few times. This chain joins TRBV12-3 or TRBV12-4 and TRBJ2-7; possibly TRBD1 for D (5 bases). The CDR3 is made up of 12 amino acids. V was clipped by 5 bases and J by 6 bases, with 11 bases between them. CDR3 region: CASSPDSSEQYV. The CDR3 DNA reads TGTGCCAGCAGTCCTGACAGCTCCGAGCAGTACGTC.

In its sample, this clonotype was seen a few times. For the CDR3, the DNA is TGCGCCAGCAGCCAAGATGGTGGAGCCTACGAGCAGTACTTC. This translates into CASSQDGGAYEQYF. The rearrangement joins TRBV4-3 to TRBJ2-7; D is undetermined. CDR3 size: 14 residues. CDR1 is LGHNA and CDR2 is YSLEER in the germline V gene. Between the trimmed V and J ends, which lost 0 bases and 2 bases, there was a span of 8 bases.

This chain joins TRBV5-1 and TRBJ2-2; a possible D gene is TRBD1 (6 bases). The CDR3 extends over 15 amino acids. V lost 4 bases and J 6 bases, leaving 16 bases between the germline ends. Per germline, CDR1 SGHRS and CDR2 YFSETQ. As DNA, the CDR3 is TGCGCCAGCAGCGTATCGGACAGTGGATCCGGGGAGCTGTTTTTT. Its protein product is CASSVSDSGSGELFF. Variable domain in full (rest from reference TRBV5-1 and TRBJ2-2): KAGVTQTPRYLIKTRGQQVTLSCSPISGHRSVSWYQQTPGQGLQFLFEYFSETQRNKGNFPGRFSGRQFSNSRSEMNVSTLELGDSALYLCASSVSDSGSGELFFGEGSRLTVL.

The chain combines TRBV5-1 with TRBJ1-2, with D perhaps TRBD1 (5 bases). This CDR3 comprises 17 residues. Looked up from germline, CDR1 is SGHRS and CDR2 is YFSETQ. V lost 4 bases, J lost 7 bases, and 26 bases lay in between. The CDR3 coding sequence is TGCGCCAGCAGCCTAGGAGGTGTAACAGCCGCCCAGGGTGGCTACACCTTC. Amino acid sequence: CASSLGGVTAAQGGYTF.

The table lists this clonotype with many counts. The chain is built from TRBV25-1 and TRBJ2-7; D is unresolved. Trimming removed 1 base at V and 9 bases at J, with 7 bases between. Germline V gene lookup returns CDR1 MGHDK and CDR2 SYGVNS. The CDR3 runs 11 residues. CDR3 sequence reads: CASSESTRQYV. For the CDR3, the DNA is TGTGCCAGCAGTGAATCAACACGGCAGTACGTC.

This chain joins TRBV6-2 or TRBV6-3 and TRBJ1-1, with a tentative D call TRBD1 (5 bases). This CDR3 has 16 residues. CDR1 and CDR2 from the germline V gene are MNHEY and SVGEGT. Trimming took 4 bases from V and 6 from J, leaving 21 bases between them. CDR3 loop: CASSSYLGGGSAEAFF. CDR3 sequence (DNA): TGTGCCAGCAGTTCCTACCTCGGGGGGGGGAGTGCTGAAGCTTTCTTT.

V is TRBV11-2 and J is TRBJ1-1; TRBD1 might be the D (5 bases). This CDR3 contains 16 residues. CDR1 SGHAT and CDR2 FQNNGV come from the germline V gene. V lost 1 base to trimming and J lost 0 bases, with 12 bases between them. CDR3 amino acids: CASSLGRGELNTEAFF. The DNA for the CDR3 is TGTGCCAGCAGCTTAGGTCGAGGGGAACTGAACACTGAAGCTTTCTTT.

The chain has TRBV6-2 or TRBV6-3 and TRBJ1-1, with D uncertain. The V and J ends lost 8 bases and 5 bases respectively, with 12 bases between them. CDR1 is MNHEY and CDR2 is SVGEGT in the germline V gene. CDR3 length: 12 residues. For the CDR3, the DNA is TGTGCCAGCGGGAGAATGGGGACTGAAGCTTTCTTT. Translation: CASGRMGTEAFF.

Written as DNA, the CDR3 is TGTGCCAGCAGCTTTTTGACCGTCCGTGAAAAACTGTTTTTT. Translated: CASSFLTVREKLFF. The chain joins TRBV5-6 to TRBJ1-4; D uncertain. The CDR3 is 14 residues long. In germline, CDR1 is SGHDT, CDR2 YYEEEE. With 2 bases removed from V and 7 bases from J, the gap between germline ends came to 12 bases.

The CDR3 region is CASSFPREATEAFF. Here the CDR3 DNA reads TGTGCCAGCAGCTTTCCCCGAGAAGCCACTGAAGCTTTCTTT. V is TRBV7-9 and J is TRBJ1-1; D is uncertain. The CDR3 covers 14 residues. Looked up from germline, CDR1 is SEHNR and CDR2 is FQNEAQ (reference sequence). With 3 bases removed from V and 4 bases from J, the gap between germline ends came to 12 bases.

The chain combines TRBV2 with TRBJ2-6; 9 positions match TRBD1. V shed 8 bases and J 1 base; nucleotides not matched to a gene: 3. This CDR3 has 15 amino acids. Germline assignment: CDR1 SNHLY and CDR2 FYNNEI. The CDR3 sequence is CASRDRESGANVLTF. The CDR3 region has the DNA TGTGCCAGCCGGGACAGGGAGTCTGGGGCCAACGTCCTGACTTTC.

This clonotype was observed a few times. The CDR3, as DNA: TGCGCCAGCAGCCAAGCTGACGGGGGGCAGTCGAGCAATCAGCCCCAGCATTTT. Protein: CASSQADGGQSSNQPQHF. The V and J genes are TRBV4-1 and TRBJ1-5, with a possible D match to TRBD1 (6 bases). Germline assignment: CDR1 MGHRA and CDR2 YSYEKL. V was pared by 1 base and J by 1 base, with 17 bases between. The CDR3 covers 18 residues.

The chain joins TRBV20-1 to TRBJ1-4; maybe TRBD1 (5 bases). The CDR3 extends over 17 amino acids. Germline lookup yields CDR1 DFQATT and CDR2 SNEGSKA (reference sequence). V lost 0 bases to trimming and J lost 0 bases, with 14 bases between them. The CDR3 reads CSARDRTSKTTNEKLFF. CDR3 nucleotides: TGCAGTGCTAGAGATCGGACATCTAAGACAACTAATGAAAAACTGTTTTTT.

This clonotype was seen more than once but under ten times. CDR3: CASSGASHNEQFF. The CDR3, as DNA: TGTGCCAGCAGCGGGGCAAGCCACAATGAGCAGTTCTTC. The chain uses TRBV4-2 and TRBJ2-1; tentatively, D is TRBD1 (5 bases). V lost 5 bases and J 5 bases, leaving 10 bases between the germline ends. The CDR3 sequence is 13 residues long. The V gene's germline CDR1 is LGHNA and CDR2 YNFKEQ.

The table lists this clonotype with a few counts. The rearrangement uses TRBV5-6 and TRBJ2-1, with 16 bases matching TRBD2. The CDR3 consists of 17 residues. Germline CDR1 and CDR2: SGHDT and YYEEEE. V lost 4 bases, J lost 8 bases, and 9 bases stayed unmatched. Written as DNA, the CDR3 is TGTGCCAGCAGCCGGGGACTAGCGGGGGGGCTTTACCATGAGCAGTTCTTC. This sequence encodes CASSRGLAGGLYHEQFF.

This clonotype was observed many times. In DNA form, the CDR3 reads TGTGCCAGCAGCGTAGATTGGACACCGAACACCGGGGAGCTGTTTTTT. It encodes CASSVDWTPNTGELFF. The rearrangement links TRBV9 to TRBJ2-2, with a possible D match to TRBD1 (5 bases). CDR1 and CDR2 (germline): SGDLS, YYNGEE. The CDR3 runs 16 residues. Deletions cut 0 bases from V and 0 bases from J, with 9 bases between.

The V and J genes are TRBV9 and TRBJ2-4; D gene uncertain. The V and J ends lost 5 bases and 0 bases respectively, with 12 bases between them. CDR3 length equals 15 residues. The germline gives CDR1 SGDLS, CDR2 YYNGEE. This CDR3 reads CASSGPGAAKNIQYF. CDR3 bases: TGTGCCAGCAGTGGCCCGGGCGCAGCCAAAAACATTCAGTACTTC.

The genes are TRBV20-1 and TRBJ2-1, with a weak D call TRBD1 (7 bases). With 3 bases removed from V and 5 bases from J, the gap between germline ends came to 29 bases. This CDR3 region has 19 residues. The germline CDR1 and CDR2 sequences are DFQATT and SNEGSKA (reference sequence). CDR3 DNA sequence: TGCAGTGCTAGCGGTCGGCAGGGGGGCCTGGTTATCTGGAACAATGAGCAGTTCTTC. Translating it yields CSASGRQGGLVIWNNEQFF.

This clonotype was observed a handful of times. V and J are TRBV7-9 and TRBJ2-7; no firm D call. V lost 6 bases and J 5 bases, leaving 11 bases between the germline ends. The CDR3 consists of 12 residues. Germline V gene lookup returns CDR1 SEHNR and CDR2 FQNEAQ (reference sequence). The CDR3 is CASSKQNHEQYF. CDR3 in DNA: TGTGCCAGCAGTAAACAGAACCACGAGCAGTACTTC.

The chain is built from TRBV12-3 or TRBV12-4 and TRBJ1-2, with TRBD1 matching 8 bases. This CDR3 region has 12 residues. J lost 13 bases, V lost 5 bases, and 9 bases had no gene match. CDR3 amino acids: CASSLQGARLTF. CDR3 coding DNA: TGTGCCAGCAGTCTGCAGGGGGCGCGGCTCACCTTC.

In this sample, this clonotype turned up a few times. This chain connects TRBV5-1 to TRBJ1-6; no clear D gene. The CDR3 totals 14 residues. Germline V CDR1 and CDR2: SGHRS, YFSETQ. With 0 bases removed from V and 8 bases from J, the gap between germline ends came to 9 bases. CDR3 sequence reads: CASSLGDGDSPLHF. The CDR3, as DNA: TGCGCCAGCAGCTTGGGTGATGGGGATTCACCCCTCCACTTT.

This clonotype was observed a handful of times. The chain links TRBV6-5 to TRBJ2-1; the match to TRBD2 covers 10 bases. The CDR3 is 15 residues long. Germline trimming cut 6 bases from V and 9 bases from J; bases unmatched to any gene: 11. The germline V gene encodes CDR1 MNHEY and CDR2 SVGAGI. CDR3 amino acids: CASSSLAGAPGEQFF. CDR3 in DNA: TGTGCCAGCAGCTCTCTAGCGGGGGCCCCGGGTGAGCAGTTCTTC.

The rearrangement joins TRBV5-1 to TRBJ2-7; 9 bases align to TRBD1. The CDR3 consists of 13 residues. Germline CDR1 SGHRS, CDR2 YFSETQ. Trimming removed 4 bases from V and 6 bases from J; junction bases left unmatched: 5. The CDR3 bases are TGCGCCAGCAGCGCCCAGACAGGGGGCGAGCAGTACGTC. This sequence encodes CASSAQTGGEQYV.

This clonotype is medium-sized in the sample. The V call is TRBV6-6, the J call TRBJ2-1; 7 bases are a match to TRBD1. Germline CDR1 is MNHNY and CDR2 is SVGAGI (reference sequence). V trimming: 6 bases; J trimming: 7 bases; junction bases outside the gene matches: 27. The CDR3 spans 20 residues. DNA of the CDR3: TGTGCCAGCAGCCCCTTTATATATAGGATTTCGGGCAGGGGGTCTAATGAGCAGTTCTTC. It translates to CASSPFIYRISGRGSNEQFF.